This entry lists 16 T cell receptor beta chains sequenced from one sample in a study of cytomegalovirus exposure and HLA in healthy donors. PCR was performed using 60 Vbeta and 13 Jbeta primers. TCRdb's table, derived via immunoSEQ multiplex PCR, lists solely in-frame clones and lacks some. This table holds about 130,000 clones, around 69% found once. Material for sequencing was PBMCs. The receptors originated from a human donor in good health.

The chain combines TRBV30 with TRBJ1-2, with TRBD1 matching 7 bases. With V trimmed by 7 bases and J by 2 bases, 10 bases remained unmatched. The CDR3 runs 14 residues. The germline V gene has CDR1 GTSNPN and CDR2 SVGIG (reference sequence). The chain's CDR3 is CASAGGGGNYGYTF. The CDR3, as DNA: TGTGCCTCCGCGGGAGGGGGCGGGAACTATGGCTACACCTTC.

The V call is TRBV6-5, the J call TRBJ1-1; TRBD1 might be the D (5 bases). Germline assignment: CDR1 MNHEY and CDR2 SVGAGI. The CDR3 contains 13 residues. The ends were cut back, 11 bases at V and 1 base at J, with 14 bases in the middle. CDR3 coding DNA: TGTGCCGGCAACAGGCTCCGGAACACTGAAGCTTTCTTT. Its translation is CAGNRLRNTEAFF.

The chain carries TRBV9 and TRBJ2-3; TRBD2 agrees at 7 bases. The CDR3 is 17 residues long. Germline trimming cut 4 bases from V and 2 bases from J; bases unmatched to any gene: 13. CDR1 and CDR2 (germline): SGDLS, YYNGEE. The chain's CDR3 is CASSLSGTKRVTDTQYF. CDR3 nucleotides: TGTGCCAGCAGCCTATCCGGGACTAAACGCGTCACAGATACGCAGTATTTT.

The chain combines TRBV4-3 with TRBJ2-7; 8 bases are shared with TRBD2. Germline CDR1 LGHNA, CDR2 YSLEER. This CDR3 is 15 amino acids long. Germline trimming cut 1 base from V and 3 bases from J; bases unmatched to any gene: 5. The chain's CDR3 is CASSQGLAIYYEQYF. DNA for the CDR3: TGCGCCAGCAGCCAAGGACTAGCGATTTACTACGAGCAGTACTTC.

This clone was seen a few times. This sequence joins TRBV5-6 and TRBJ1-6; TRBD1 is a possible D gene (5 bases). Per germline, CDR1 SGHDT and CDR2 YYEEEE. This CDR3 comprises 15 residues. The V end lost 2 bases, the J end lost 7 bases, and 13 bases lay between the germline ends. CDR3: CASSFRQGFNSPLHF. CDR3 nucleotides: TGTGCCAGCAGCTTCCGGCAGGGTTTCAATTCACCCCTCCACTTT. The full variable domain, rest sourced from reference TRBV5-6 and TRBJ1-6, is DAGVTQSPTHLIKTRGQQVTLRCSPKSGHDTVSWYQQALGQGPQFIFQYYEEEERQRGNFPDRFSGHQFPNYSSELNVNALLLGDSALYLCASSFRQGFNSPLHFGNGTRLTVT.

This clone was picked up one time. The V and J genes are TRBV30 and TRBJ1-1; maybe TRBD1 (6 bases). Trimming took off 3 bases at V and 6 bases at J, with 17 bases between the two ends. This CDR3 region has 14 residues. Per the germline V gene, CDR1 is GTSNPN and CDR2 is SVGIG (reference sequence). The CDR3 sequence is CAWRGPNRVAEAFF. The CDR3 DNA follows: TGTGCCTGGAGAGGCCCAAACAGGGTAGCTGAAGCTTTCTTT. The complete variable domain, with remaining parts taken from reference TRBV30 and TRBJ1-1, reads SQTIHQWPATLVQPVGSPLSLECTVEGTSNPNLYWYRQAAGRGLQLLFYSVGIGQISSEVPQNLSASRPQDRQFILSSKKLLLSDSGFYLCAWRGPNRVAEAFFGQGTRLTVV.

The table lists this clone with a few counts. The chain joins TRBV6-5 to TRBJ2-2; tentative D call: TRBD1 (6 bases). Trimming left V 8 bases short and J 4 bases short, with 14 bases between. The CDR3 is 14 amino acids. The germline gives CDR1 MNHEY, CDR2 SVGAGI. CDR3 region: CASGPTGFTGELFF. In DNA, the CDR3 is TGTGCCAGCGGACCCACAGGGTTCACCGGGGAGCTGTTTTTT.

This chain connects TRBV4-1 to TRBJ2-7; 8 bases fit TRBD2. Germline CDR1 is MGHRA and CDR2 is YSYEKL. Trimming took 0 bases from V and 8 from J; bases not matched to a gene: 9. The length of the CDR3 is 15 residues. In DNA, the CDR3 is TGCGCCAGCAGCCAAGACCGGGGGGGAGGGAACAAGCAGTACTTC. Translating gives CASSQDRGGGNKQYF.

The gene calls are TRBV19 and TRBJ1-1; 8 positions agree with TRBD1. V dropped 1 base and J dropped 5; count of bases not matched to a gene: 6. This CDR3 is built from 15 residues. The germline CDR1 and CDR2 sequences are LNHDA and SQIVND (reference sequence). This CDR3 is CASSIGGQGGTEAFF. For the CDR3, the DNA is TGTGCCAGTAGTATAGGAGGACAGGGAGGGACTGAAGCTTTCTTT. Looking up the rest from reference TRBV19 and TRBJ1-1 gives the full variable domain: DGGITQSPKYLFRKEGQNVTLSCEQNLNHDAMYWYRQDPGQGLRLIYYSQIVNDFQKGDIAEGYSVSREKKESFPLTVTSAQKNPTAFYLCASSIGGQGGTEAFFGQGTRLTVV.

The V gene is TRBV7-2, the J gene TRBJ1-2; TRBD1 matches at 8 bases. The length of the CDR3 is 14 residues. The V segment lost 8 bases and the J segment 3 bases; nucleotides outside the gene matches: 8. Germline CDR1 and CDR2: SGHTA and FQGNSA. The CDR3: CASRRQDRDYGYTF. DNA for the CDR3: TGTGCCAGCCGGAGGCAGGACAGGGACTATGGCTACACCTTC.

V and J are TRBV2 and TRBJ2-3; 9 nucleotides line up with TRBD1. The V segment lost 8 bases and the J segment 0 bases; nucleotides outside the gene matches: 6. Germline V CDR1 and CDR2: SNHLY, FYNNEI. CDR3 length: 15 amino acids. In DNA form, the CDR3 reads TGTGCCAGCGGGCGGACAGGGGCTAGCACAGATACGCAGTATTTT. This sequence encodes CASGRTGASTDTQYF.

The rearrangement links TRBV9 to TRBJ1-2, with D perhaps matching TRBD1 (5 bases). This CDR3 spans 14 amino acids. V lost 0 bases to trimming and J lost 3 bases, with 9 bases between them. Germline lookup yields CDR1 SGDLS and CDR2 YYNGEE. CDR3 sequence: CASSVDIQDYGYTF. In nucleotides, the CDR3 is TGTGCCAGCAGCGTAGATATACAGGACTATGGCTACACCTTC. The full variable domain, its missing parts supplied by reference TRBV9 and TRBJ1-2, is DSGVTQTPKHLITATGQRVTLRCSPRSGDLSVYWYQQSLDQGLQFLIQYYNGEERAKGNILERFSAQQFPDLHSELNLSSLELGDSALYFCASSVDIQDYGYTFGSGTRLTVV.

This rearrangement joins TRBV19 to TRBJ2-1; 10 bases line up with TRBD1. V gave up 4 bases and J gave up 4 bases; unmatched junction bases: 4. The germline gives CDR1 LNHDA, CDR2 SQIVND (reference sequence). This CDR3 has 15 residues. CDR3 bases: TGTGCCAGTAGTAAAGGACAGGGGGGTTACAATGAGCAGTTCTTC. It is translated as CASSKGQGGYNEQFF.

The chain uses TRBV7-9 and TRBJ2-7, with D perhaps TRBD2 (6 bases). CDR3 size: 14 residues. Germline values: CDR1 SEHNR, CDR2 FQNEAQ (reference sequence). Between the trimmed V and J ends, which lost 3 bases and 7 bases, there was a span of 16 bases. CDR3 residues: CASSFSGTAGEQYF. The CDR3 DNA is TGTGCCAGCAGCTTCTCCGGGACCGCGGGGGAGCAGTACTTC.

This clone turned up a few times. The genes are TRBV9 and TRBJ1-3, with a weak D call TRBD1 (5 bases). Germline V CDR1 and CDR2: SGDLS, YYNGEE. Trimming pared 0 bases from V and 6 bases from J, leaving 10 bases between. This CDR3 comprises 14 residues. For the CDR3, the DNA is TGTGCCAGCAGCGTAGTAGGGGCGAAAAACACCATATATTTT. Translation gives CASSVVGAKNTIYF.

The chain recombines TRBV10-3 with TRBJ1-5, with D possibly matching TRBD1 (5 bases). Trimming shortened V by 0 bases and J by 6 bases, and 12 bases separated the two germline ends. The CDR3 is 15 residues long. Germline loops: CDR1 ENHRY, CDR2 SYGVKD. This chain's CDR3 is CAISESSGGGQPQHF. CDR3 in DNA: TGTGCCATCAGTGAGTCGAGTGGGGGAGGTCAGCCCCAGCATTTT.